A selection of T cell receptor beta chains follows, all from one sample in a study of molecular identifiers for immune sequencing clone quantification. TCRdb analysed the PCR reads with MiXCR anew, one entry per CDR3 protein. Of around 460,000 distinct CDR3 sequences in the sample, about 26% are singletons; the top ten hold approximately 0.8%. Input material: naive CD8+ T cells from blood, with Jurkat cell RNA spiked in. Every receptor here comes from a human donor in good health. Some libraries in this study had Jurkat cell RNA spiked in. The CDR3 runs from the conserved cysteine through the conserved F or W. Fields, in order: CDR3 DNA, CDR3 protein, clone size, D gene, J gene, V gene. The D gene is left open where the match is weak. Clone size is not always given. Where it is, it says once, few, many or a class for expanded clones.

cdr3_nt: TGTGCCAGCAGTTACGAGGGGACAGGGCCCTACGAGCAGTACTTC
cdr3_aa: CASSYEGTGPYEQYF
clone_size: few
d_call: TRBD1
j_call: TRBJ2-7
v_call: TRBV6-6

cdr3_nt: TGTGCCTGGAGTGGACTAGCCTACGAGCAGTACTTC
cdr3_aa: CAWSGLAYEQYF
clone_size: few
d_call: -
j_call: TRBJ2-7
v_call: TRBV30

cdr3_nt: TGCAGTGCTAGAGATCGCGCCGGCCCCCTATATAATTCACCCCTCCACTTT
cdr3_aa: CSARDRAGPLYNSPLHF
clone_size: -
d_call: -
j_call: TRBJ1-6
v_call: TRBV20-1

cdr3_nt: TGTGCCAGCAGCTTGGGTACAGGGGAGACAGATACGCAGTATTTT
cdr3_aa: CASSLGTGETDTQYF
clone_size: many
d_call: TRBD1
j_call: TRBJ2-3
v_call: TRBV7-9

cdr3_nt: TGTGCCAGCAGCGTAGGAGGTTGCACGGAGACCCAGTACTTC
cdr3_aa: CASSVGGCTETQYF
clone_size: -
d_call: -
j_call: TRBJ2-5
v_call: TRBV9

cdr3_nt: TGTGCCAGCAGTCCTATAGGACAACAGAACACTGAAGCTTTCTTT
cdr3_aa: CASSPIGQQNTEAFF
clone_size: many
d_call: -
j_call: TRBJ1-1
v_call: TRBV27

cdr3_nt: TGTGCCAGCAGCCAAGATGGTGGTAAGAATGAAAACCTGTTTTTT
cdr3_aa: CASSQDGGKNENLFF
clone_size: -
d_call: -
j_call: TRBJ1-4
v_call: TRBV4-2

cdr3_nt: TGCAGTGCAGGGCGGGGATCCTACGAGCAGTACTTC
cdr3_aa: CSAGRGSYEQYF
clone_size: many
d_call: -
j_call: TRBJ2-7
v_call: TRBV20-1

cdr3_nt: TGCGCCAGCAGCCAAGGAAATCAGCCCCAGCAATTT
cdr3_aa: CASSQGNQPQQF
clone_size: few
d_call: -
j_call: TRBJ1-5
v_call: TRBV4-1

cdr3_nt: TGCAGTGCTAGAAGGACCTCTAGCGCGGCCCAAGGCTACGAGCAGTACTTC
cdr3_aa: CSARRTSSAAQGYEQYF
clone_size: many
d_call: -
j_call: TRBJ2-7
v_call: TRBV20-1

cdr3_nt: TGCGCCAGCAGCCAAGAGAGGTACGAAGCGAAAAACATTCAGTACTTC
cdr3_aa: CASSQERYEAKNIQYF
clone_size: few
d_call: -
j_call: TRBJ2-4
v_call: TRBV4-3

cdr3_nt: TGCGCCAGCAGCCAAGATAGGGGAGGGTCCGGGGAGCTGTTTTTT
cdr3_aa: CASSQDRGGSGELFF
clone_size: many
d_call: TRBD2
j_call: TRBJ2-2
v_call: TRBV4-3

cdr3_nt: TGTGCCAGCAGCGATATTCGGACTAGCGTGTCCTACGAGCAGTACTTC
cdr3_aa: CASSDIRTSVSYEQYF
clone_size: few
d_call: TRBD2
j_call: TRBJ2-7
v_call: TRBV5-6

cdr3_nt: TGTGCCAGCAGAGGACCTTCTGCTGGCACAGATACGCAGTATTTT
cdr3_aa: CASRGPSAGTDTQYF
clone_size: few
d_call: -
j_call: TRBJ2-3
v_call: TRBV12-3/TRBV12-4

cdr3_nt: TGTGCCAGCAGTGCACCGGCTAGCGGGGCAGATACGCAGTATTTT
cdr3_aa: CASSAPASGADTQYF
clone_size: -
d_call: TRBD2
j_call: TRBJ2-3
v_call: TRBV2

cdr3_nt: TGTGCCAGCAGTGAAGACCCAGCGGAGTACAATGAGCAGTTCTTC
cdr3_aa: CASSEDPAEYNEQFF
clone_size: -
d_call: -
j_call: TRBJ2-1
v_call: TRBV6-1

cdr3_nt: TGTGCCAGCACCCGAGGTCGCGCTAGCACAGATACGCAGTATTTT
cdr3_aa: CASTRGRASTDTQYF
clone_size: many
d_call: -
j_call: TRBJ2-3
v_call: TRBV7-2

cdr3_nt: TGTGCCAGCAGCCAAGTTCTGGGACAGGGTTTAGTAAGCACAGATACGCAGTATTTT
cdr3_aa: CASSQVLGQGLVSTDTQYF
clone_size: -
d_call: TRBD1
j_call: TRBJ2-3
v_call: TRBV4-2

cdr3_nt: TGTGCCAGCAGCCGGACTAGGGGAGACAATAAGCAGTTCTTC
cdr3_aa: CASSRTRGDNKQFF
clone_size: -
d_call: TRBD2
j_call: TRBJ2-1
v_call: TRBV6-1

cdr3_nt: TGTGCCAGCAGCTTCACAGGGGATGCGAACACTGAAGCTTTCTTT
cdr3_aa: CASSFTGDANTEAFF
clone_size: few
d_call: TRBD1
j_call: TRBJ1-1
v_call: TRBV6-6

cdr3_nt: TGTGCCAGCAGCTCAACAGGGGAGGGAAAAACCGGGGAGCTGTTTTTT
cdr3_aa: CASSSTGEGKTGELFF
clone_size: -
d_call: -
j_call: TRBJ2-2
v_call: TRBV13

cdr3_nt: TGCAGTGCTAGAGATCCGGCAGCATATGGCTACACCTTC
cdr3_aa: CSARDPAAYGYTF
clone_size: -
d_call: -
j_call: TRBJ1-2
v_call: TRBV20-1

cdr3_nt: TGTGCCAGCAGTTTGGCAGCTAGCAATCAGCCCCAGCATTTT
cdr3_aa: CASSLAASNQPQHF
clone_size: many
d_call: -
j_call: TRBJ1-5
v_call: TRBV12-3/TRBV12-4

cdr3_nt: TGTGCCAGCAGTCAGACAGCTAATAGCAATCAGCCCCAGCATTTT
cdr3_aa: CASSQTANSNQPQHF
clone_size: few
d_call: -
j_call: TRBJ1-5
v_call: TRBV6-1

cdr3_nt: TGTGCCAGCAGCTTAGGTTTCGGCATCTACGAGCAGTACTTC
cdr3_aa: CASSLGFGIYEQYF
clone_size: many
d_call: -
j_call: TRBJ2-7
v_call: TRBV7-2

cdr3_nt: TGTGCCAGCAGTGACCCCGGAGGGTACGAGCAGTACTTC
cdr3_aa: CASSDPGGYEQYF
clone_size: many
d_call: -
j_call: TRBJ2-7
v_call: TRBV25-1

cdr3_nt: TGTGCCAGCAGTTACTCGAGGGACAGCTTCACCGGGGAGCTGTTTTTT
cdr3_aa: CASSYSRDSFTGELFF
clone_size: many
d_call: TRBD1
j_call: TRBJ2-2
v_call: TRBV6-2/TRBV6-3

cdr3_nt: TGTGCCAGCCACAGAGCAACTAATGAAAAACTGTTTTTT
cdr3_aa: CASHRATNEKLFF
clone_size: few
d_call: -
j_call: TRBJ1-4
v_call: TRBV28

cdr3_nt: TGTGCCAGCAGTGAAGCCACGGGAGGGTCAGATACGCAGTATTTT
cdr3_aa: CASSEATGGSDTQYF
clone_size: few
d_call: TRBD2
j_call: TRBJ2-3
v_call: TRBV2

cdr3_nt: TGCGCCAGCAGTCGTCTAGCGGGAGGGCCTGACACCGGGGAGCTGTTTTTT
cdr3_aa: CASSRLAGGPDTGELFF
clone_size: -
d_call: TRBD2
j_call: TRBJ2-2
v_call: TRBV23-1

cdr3_nt: TGTGCCAGCAGCTTATCGCCCCTGCCTAGAAACACCATATATTTT
cdr3_aa: CASSLSPLPRNTIYF
clone_size: few
d_call: -
j_call: TRBJ1-3
v_call: TRBV7-9

cdr3_nt: TGTGCCAGCGGAACCAGGACCGCCGGGGGCAATGAGCAGTTCTTC
cdr3_aa: CASGTRTAGGNEQFF
clone_size: few
d_call: -
j_call: TRBJ2-1
v_call: TRBV12-3/TRBV12-4

cdr3_nt: TGCAGTGCTGAAGACAGGGCTGGGGCCAACGTCCTGACTTTC
cdr3_aa: CSAEDRAGANVLTF
clone_size: few
d_call: TRBD1
j_call: TRBJ2-6
v_call: TRBV20-1

cdr3_nt: TGTGCCAGCAGTGAAGGGAACGAGCAGTACTTC
cdr3_aa: CASSEGNEQYF
clone_size: many
d_call: -
j_call: TRBJ2-7
v_call: TRBV25-1

cdr3_nt: TGTGCCAGCAGTTTGGGGGCGGGAGTGGCAGATACGCAGTATTTT
cdr3_aa: CASSLGAGVADTQYF
clone_size: many
d_call: -
j_call: TRBJ2-3
v_call: TRBV28

cdr3_nt: TGTGCCAGTAGTATAGCCAGAAACTACGAGCAGTACTTC
cdr3_aa: CASSIARNYEQYF
clone_size: few
d_call: -
j_call: TRBJ2-7
v_call: TRBV19

cdr3_nt: TGCGCCAGCAGCCAAGAAGGGGGCAGGGTTTCCTATAATTCACCCCTCCACTTT
cdr3_aa: CASSQEGGRVSYNSPLHF
clone_size: few
d_call: TRBD1
j_call: TRBJ1-6
v_call: TRBV4-1

cdr3_nt: TGCGCCAGCAGTGAGTCGACGGCAGGGGTACTCGGGGAGCTGTTTTTT
cdr3_aa: CASSESTAGVLGELFF
clone_size: few
d_call: -
j_call: TRBJ2-2
v_call: TRBV10-2

cdr3_nt: TGTGCCAGCGGATCTTGGCTAGCGATACAGGCAGATACGCAGTATTTT
cdr3_aa: CASGSWLAIQADTQYF
clone_size: few
d_call: -
j_call: TRBJ2-3
v_call: TRBV6-2/TRBV6-3

cdr3_nt: TGCGCCAGCAGCCAACCAAGTCCCGTTGAGGATAGCCTGACAGATACGCAGTATTTT
cdr3_aa: CASSQPSPVEDSLTDTQYF
clone_size: -
d_call: -
j_call: TRBJ2-3
v_call: TRBV4-1

cdr3_nt: TGCGCCAGCAGCCCCATCGGGGCAGGGACTGAAGCTTTCTTT
cdr3_aa: CASSPIGAGTEAFF
clone_size: -
d_call: -
j_call: TRBJ1-1
v_call: TRBV4-3

cdr3_nt: TGTGCCAGCAGCAAACGGGACAGGGGGATTCAATGGGACACTGAAGCTTTCTTT
cdr3_aa: CASSKRDRGIQWDTEAFF
clone_size: few
d_call: TRBD1
j_call: TRBJ1-1
v_call: TRBV9

cdr3_nt: TGTGCCAGCAGCCCCCAGGGGGATAATTCACCCCTCCACTTT
cdr3_aa: CASSPQGDNSPLHF
clone_size: -
d_call: TRBD1
j_call: TRBJ1-6
v_call: TRBV7-2

cdr3_nt: TGTGCCAGCAGCTTAGTTGCAGGGTTTGATGAAAAACTGTTTTTT
cdr3_aa: CASSLVAGFDEKLFF
clone_size: few
d_call: -
j_call: TRBJ1-4
v_call: TRBV11-2

cdr3_nt: TGTGCCAGTGGGGGGGGCTCGGAGACCTACGAGCAGTACTTC
cdr3_aa: CASGGGSETYEQYF
clone_size: -
d_call: -
j_call: TRBJ2-7
v_call: TRBV19

cdr3_nt: TGTGCCAGCGGAACTAACACCGGGACTCTCGTCTTC
cdr3_aa: CASGTNTGTLVF
clone_size: many
d_call: -
j_call: TRBJ2-4
v_call: TRBV12-3/TRBV12-4

cdr3_nt: TGCGCCAGCAGCCCCGACAGGGAGTACACTGAAGCTTTCTTT
cdr3_aa: CASSPDREYTEAFF
clone_size: many
d_call: TRBD1
j_call: TRBJ1-1
v_call: TRBV4-3

cdr3_nt: TGTGCCAGCAGCCTTGACCTAGCGGGGAACTACAATGAGCAGTTCTTC
cdr3_aa: CASSLDLAGNYNEQFF
clone_size: few
d_call: TRBD2
j_call: TRBJ2-1
v_call: TRBV4-2